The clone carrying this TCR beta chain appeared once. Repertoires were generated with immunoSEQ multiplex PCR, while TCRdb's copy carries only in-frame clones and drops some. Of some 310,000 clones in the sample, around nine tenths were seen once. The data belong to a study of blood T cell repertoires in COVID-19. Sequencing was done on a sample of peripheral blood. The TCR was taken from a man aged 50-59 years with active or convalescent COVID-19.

CDR3 in DNA: TGTGCCAGCAGTTTAGGGACAGGGCACACTGAAGCTTTCTTT. Its translation: CASSLGTGHTEAFF. The V and J genes are TRBV27 and TRBJ1-1; 9 positions agree with TRBD1. Per germline, CDR1 MNHEY and CDR2 SMNVEV (reference sequence). There are 14 residues in the CDR3. The J segment lost 3 bases and the V segment lost 2 bases, leaving 1 base of the junction unmatched.